Included here is one T cell receptor beta chain sequence, with context. The antigen remains undetermined. Germline assignment: CDR1 MNHEY and CDR2 SVGAGI. The CDR3 runs 12 residues. Trimming removed 6 bases at V and 2 bases at J, with 5 bases between. This sample is part of a study of cytomegalovirus exposure and HLA in healthy donors. Study conclusions and caveats: A later analysis found common viral pathogens apparently linked to several of the most significant clusters.

The PCR had 60 Vbeta and 13 Jbeta primers. Clones were sequenced by immunoSEQ multiplex PCR, and TCRdb holds only the in-frame ones, with some missing. The table has around 160,000 clones, roughly 73% seen once. Sequenced input: PBMCs. The V and J genes are TRBV6-5 and TRBJ1-5, with D perhaps matching TRBD1 (5 bases). The clonotype originates from a male donor in good health and CMV-seronegative. The CDR3 bases are TGTGCCAGCAGAGGGGGCAATCAGCCCCAGCATTTT. Protein product: CASRGGNQPQHF.